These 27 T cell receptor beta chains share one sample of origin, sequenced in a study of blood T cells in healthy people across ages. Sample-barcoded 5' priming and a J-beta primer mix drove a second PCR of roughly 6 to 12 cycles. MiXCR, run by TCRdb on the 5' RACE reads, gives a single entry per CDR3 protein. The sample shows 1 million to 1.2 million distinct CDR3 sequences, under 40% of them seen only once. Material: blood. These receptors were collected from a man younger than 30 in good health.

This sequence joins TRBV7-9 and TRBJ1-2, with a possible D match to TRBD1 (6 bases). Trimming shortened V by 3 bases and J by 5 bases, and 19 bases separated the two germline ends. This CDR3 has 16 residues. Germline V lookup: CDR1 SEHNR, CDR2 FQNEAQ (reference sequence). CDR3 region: CASSFVRQLGGYGYTF. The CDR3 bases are TGTGCCAGCAGCTTCGTTAGACAGTTAGGGGGTTATGGCTACACCTTC.

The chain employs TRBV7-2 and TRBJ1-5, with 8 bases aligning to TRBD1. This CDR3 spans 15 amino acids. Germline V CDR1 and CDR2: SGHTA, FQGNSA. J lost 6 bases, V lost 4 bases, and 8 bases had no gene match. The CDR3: CASSWTGRSAQPQHF. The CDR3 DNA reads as TGTGCCAGCAGCTGGACAGGGAGGAGTGCTCAGCCCCAGCATTTT.

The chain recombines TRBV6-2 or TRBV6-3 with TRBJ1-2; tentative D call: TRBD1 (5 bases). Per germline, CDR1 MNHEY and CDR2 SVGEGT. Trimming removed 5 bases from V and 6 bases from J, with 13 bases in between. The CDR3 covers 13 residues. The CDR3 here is CASSLSGNDGYTF. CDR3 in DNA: TGTGCCAGCAGTCTATCAGGGAATGATGGCTACACCTTC.

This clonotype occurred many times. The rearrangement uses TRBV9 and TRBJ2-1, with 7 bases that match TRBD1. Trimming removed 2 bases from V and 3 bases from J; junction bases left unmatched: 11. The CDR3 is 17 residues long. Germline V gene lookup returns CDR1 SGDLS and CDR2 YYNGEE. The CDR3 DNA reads TGTGCCAGCAGCGTCTCTGAAGGGGGCAGGGGCTACAATGAGCAGTTCTTC. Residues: CASSVSEGGRGYNEQFF.

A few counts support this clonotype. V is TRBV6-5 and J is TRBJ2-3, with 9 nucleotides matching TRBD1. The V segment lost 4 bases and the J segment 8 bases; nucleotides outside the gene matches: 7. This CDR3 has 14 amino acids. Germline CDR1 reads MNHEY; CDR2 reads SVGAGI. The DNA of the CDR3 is TGTGCCAGCAGTTCCGGGACAGGGTACGGTACGCAGTATTTT. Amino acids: CASSSGTGYGTQYF.

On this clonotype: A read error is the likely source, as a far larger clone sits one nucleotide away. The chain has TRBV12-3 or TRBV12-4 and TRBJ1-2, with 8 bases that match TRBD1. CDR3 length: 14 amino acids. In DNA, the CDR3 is TGTGCCAGCAGTCCCGGACAGGGAGCCTATGGCCACACCTTC. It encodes CASSPGQGAYGHTF.

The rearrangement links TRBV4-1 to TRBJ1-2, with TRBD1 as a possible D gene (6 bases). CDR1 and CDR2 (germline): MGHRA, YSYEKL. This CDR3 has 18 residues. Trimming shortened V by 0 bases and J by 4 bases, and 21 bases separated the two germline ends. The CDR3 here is CASSQETKDPGVLYGYTF. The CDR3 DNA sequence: TGCGCCAGCAGCCAAGAAACCAAAGACCCAGGGGTCCTCTATGGCTACACCTTC.

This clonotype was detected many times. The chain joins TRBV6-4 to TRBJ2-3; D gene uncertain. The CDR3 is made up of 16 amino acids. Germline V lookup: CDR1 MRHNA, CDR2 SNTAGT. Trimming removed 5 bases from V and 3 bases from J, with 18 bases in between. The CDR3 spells CASSLTYSATTDTQYF. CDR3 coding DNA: TGTGCCAGCAGTTTAACGTACAGCGCCACGACAGATACGCAGTATTTT.

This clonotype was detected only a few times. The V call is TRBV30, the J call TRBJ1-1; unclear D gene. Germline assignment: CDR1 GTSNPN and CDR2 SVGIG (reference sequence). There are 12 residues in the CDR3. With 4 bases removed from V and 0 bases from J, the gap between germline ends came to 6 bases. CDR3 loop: CAWMRLNTEAFF. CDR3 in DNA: TGTGCCTGGATGAGGTTGAACACTGAAGCTTTCTTT.

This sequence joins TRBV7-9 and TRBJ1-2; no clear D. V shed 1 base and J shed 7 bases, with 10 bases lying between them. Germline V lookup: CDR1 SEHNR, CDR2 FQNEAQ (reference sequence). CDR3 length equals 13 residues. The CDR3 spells CASSLDNLGGYTF. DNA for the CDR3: TGTGCCAGCAGCTTAGACAACCTGGGTGGCTACACCTTC.

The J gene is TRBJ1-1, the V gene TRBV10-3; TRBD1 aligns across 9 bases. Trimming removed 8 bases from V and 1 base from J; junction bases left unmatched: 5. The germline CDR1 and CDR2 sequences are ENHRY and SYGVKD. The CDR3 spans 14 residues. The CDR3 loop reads CAIGGQGTNTEAFF. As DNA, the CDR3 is TGTGCCATCGGGGGACAGGGTACGAACACTGAAGCTTTCTTT.

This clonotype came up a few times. This chain's CDR3 is CASSHGLEQYF. CDR3 nucleotide sequence: TGTGCCAGCAGTCACGGACTCGAGCAGTACTTC. V is TRBV6-6 and J is TRBJ2-5; a weak D match, TRBD2 (5 bases). The J call is doubtful: the DNA matches TRBJ2-7 better. Germline V CDR1 and CDR2: MNHNY, SVGAGI (reference sequence). The CDR3 spans 11 residues.

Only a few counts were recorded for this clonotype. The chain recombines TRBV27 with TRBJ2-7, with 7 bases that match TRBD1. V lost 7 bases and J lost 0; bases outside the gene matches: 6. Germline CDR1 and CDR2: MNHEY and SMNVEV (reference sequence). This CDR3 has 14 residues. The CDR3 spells CASMGTAISYEQYF. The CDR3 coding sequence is TGTGCCAGCATGGGGACAGCGATCTCCTACGAGCAGTACTTC.

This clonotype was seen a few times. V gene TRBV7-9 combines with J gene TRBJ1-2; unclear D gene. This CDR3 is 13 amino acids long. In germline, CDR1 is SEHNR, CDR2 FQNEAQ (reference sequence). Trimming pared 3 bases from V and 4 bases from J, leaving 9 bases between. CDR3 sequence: CASSFEAVYGYTF. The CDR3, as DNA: TGTGCCAGCAGCTTTGAGGCAGTCTATGGCTACACCTTC.

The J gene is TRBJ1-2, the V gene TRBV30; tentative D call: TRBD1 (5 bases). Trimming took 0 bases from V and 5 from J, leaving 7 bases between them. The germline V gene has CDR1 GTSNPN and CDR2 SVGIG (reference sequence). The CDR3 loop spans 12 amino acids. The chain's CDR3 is CAWSVPGYGYTF. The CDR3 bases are TGTGCCTGGAGTGTACCAGGGTATGGCTACACCTTC. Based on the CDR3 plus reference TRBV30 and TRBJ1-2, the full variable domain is SQTIHQWPATLVQPVGSPLSLECTVEGTSNPNLYWYRQAAGRGLQLLFYSVGIGQISSEVPQNLSASRPQDRQFILSSKKLLLSDSGFYLCAWSVPGYGYTFGSGTRLTVV.

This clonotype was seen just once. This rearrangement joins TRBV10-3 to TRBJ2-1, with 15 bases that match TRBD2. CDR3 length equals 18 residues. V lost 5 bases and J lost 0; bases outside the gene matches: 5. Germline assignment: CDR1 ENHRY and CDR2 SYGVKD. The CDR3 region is CAISKGLAGGPSYNEQFF. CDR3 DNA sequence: TGTGCCATCAGTAAAGGACTAGCGGGGGGGCCCTCCTACAATGAGCAGTTCTTC.

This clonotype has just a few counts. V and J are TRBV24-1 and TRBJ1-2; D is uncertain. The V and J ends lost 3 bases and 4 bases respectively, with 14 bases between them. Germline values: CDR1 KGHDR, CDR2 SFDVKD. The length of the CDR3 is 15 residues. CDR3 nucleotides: TGTGCCACCAGTGATGGGAGCGAGGAACCCTATGGCTACACCTTC. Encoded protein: CATSDGSEEPYGYTF.

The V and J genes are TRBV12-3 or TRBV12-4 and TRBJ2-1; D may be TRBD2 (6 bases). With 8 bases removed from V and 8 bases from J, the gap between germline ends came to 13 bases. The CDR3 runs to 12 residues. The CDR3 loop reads CASVGGADEQFF. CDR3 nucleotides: TGTGCCAGCGTGGGCGGGGCGGATGAGCAGTTCTTC.

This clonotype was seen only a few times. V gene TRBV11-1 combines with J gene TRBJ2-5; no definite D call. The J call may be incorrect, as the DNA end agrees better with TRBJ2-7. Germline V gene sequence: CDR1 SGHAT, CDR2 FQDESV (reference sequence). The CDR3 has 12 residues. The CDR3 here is CASSRPPGEQYF. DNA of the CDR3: TGTGCCAGCAGCAGGCCCCCGGGCGAGCAGTACTTC.

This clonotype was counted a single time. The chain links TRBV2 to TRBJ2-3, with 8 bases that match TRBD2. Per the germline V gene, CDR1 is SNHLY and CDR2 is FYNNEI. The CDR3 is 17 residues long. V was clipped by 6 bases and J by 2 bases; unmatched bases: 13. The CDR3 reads CASRTPLRGGNTDTQYF. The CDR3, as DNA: TGTGCCAGCAGGACCCCACTCCGGGGGGGAAACACAGATACGCAGTATTTT.

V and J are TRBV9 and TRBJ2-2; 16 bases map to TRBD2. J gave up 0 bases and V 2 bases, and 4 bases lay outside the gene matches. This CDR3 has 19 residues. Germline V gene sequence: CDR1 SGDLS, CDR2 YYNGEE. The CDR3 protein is CASSVSGLAGGSNTGELFF. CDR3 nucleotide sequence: TGTGCCAGCAGCGTCTCGGGACTAGCGGGGGGGTCGAACACCGGGGAGCTGTTTTTT.

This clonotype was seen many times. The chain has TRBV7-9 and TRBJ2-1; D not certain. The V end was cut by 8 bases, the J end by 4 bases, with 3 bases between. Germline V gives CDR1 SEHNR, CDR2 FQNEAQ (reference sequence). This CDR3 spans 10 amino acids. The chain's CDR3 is CASGYNEQFF. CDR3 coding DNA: TGTGCCAGCGGATACAATGAGCAGTTCTTC.

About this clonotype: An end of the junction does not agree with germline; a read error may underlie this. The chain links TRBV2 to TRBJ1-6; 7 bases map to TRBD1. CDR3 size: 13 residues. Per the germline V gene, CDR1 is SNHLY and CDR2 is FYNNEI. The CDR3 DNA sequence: TGCGCCAGCACCCAACAGGGGAATTCACCCCTCCACTTT. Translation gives CASTQQGNSPLHF. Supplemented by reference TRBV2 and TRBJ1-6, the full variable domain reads EPEVTQTPSHQVTQMGQEVILRCVPISNHLYFYWYRQILGQKVEFLVSFYNNEISEKSEIFDDQFSVERPDGSNFTLKIRSTKLEDSAMYFCASTQQGNSPLHFGNGTRLTVT.

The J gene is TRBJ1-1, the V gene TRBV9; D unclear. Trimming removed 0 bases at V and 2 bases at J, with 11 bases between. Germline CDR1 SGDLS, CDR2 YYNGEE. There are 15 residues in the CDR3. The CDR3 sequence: CASSVGVSGNTEAFF. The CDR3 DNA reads TGTGCCAGCAGCGTAGGGGTAAGTGGCAACACTGAAGCTTTCTTT.

The CDR3 nucleotides read TGCGCCAGCAGCTCGGGGTCAGGGACCGATACGCAGTATTTT. Translating it yields CASSSGSGTDTQYF. The V and J genes are TRBV5-1 and TRBJ2-3, with D perhaps given as TRBD1 or TRBD2 (5 bases each). CDR3 length: 14 residues. With 3 bases removed from V and 6 bases from J, the gap between germline ends came to 14 bases. Germline V gene data show CDR1 as SGHRS and CDR2 as YFSETQ. The full variable domain, rest sourced from reference TRBV5-1 and TRBJ2-3, is KAGVTQTPRYLIKTRGQQVTLSCSPISGHRSVSWYQQTPGQGLQFLFEYFSETQRNKGNFPGRFSGRQFSNSRSEMNVSTLELGDSALYLCASSSGSGTDTQYFGPGTRLTVL.

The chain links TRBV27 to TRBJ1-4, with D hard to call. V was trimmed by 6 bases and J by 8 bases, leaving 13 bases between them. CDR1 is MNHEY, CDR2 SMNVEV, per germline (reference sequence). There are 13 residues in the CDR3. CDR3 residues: CASREGSLEKLFF. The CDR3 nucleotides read TGTGCCAGCAGAGAGGGAAGTCTGGAAAAACTGTTTTTT. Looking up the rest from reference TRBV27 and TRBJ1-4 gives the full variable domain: EAQVTQNPRYLITVTGKKLTVTCSQNMNHEYMSWYRQDPGLGLRQIYYSMNVEVTDKGDVPEGYKVSRKEKRNFPLILESPSPNQTSLYFCASREGSLEKLFFGSGTQLSVL.

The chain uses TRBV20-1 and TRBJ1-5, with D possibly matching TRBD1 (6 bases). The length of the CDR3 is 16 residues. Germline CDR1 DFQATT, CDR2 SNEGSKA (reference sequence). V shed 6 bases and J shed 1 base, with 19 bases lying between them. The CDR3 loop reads CSANSRTAESNQPQHF. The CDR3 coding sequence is TGCAGTGCGAACTCCCGGACAGCGGAAAGCAATCAGCCCCAGCATTTT.